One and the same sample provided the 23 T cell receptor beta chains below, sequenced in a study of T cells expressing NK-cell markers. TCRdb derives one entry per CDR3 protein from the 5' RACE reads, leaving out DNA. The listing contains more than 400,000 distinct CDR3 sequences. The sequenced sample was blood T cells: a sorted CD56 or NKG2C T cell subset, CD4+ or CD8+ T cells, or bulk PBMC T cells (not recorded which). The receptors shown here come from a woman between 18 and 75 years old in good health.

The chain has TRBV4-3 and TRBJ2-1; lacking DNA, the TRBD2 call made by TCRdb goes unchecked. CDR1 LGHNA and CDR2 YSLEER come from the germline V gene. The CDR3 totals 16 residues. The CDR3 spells CASSQVGTSGYNEQFF.

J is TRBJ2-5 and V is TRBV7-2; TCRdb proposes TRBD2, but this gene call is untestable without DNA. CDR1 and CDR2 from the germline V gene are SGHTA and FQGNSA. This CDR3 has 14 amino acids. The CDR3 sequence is CASSSSPPQETQYF.

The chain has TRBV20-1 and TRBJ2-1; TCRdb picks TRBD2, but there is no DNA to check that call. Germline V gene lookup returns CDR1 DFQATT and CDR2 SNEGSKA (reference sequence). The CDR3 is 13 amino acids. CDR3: CSAWTSGFGEQFF.

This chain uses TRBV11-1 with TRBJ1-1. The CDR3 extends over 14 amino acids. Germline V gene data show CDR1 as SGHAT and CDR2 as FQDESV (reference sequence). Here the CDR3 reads CASSSAGGLSEAFF.

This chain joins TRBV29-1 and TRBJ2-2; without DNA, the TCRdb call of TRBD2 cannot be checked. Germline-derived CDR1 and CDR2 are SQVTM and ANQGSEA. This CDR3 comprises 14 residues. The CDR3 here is CSAIGGTVTGELFF.

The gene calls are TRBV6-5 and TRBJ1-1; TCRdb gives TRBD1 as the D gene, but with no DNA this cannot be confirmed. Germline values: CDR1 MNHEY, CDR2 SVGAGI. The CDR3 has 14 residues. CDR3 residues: CASSYSGGGTEAFF.

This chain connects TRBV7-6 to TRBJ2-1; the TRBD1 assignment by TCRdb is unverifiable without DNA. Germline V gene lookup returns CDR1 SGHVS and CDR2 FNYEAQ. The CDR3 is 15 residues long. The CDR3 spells CASSPSPGQGYEQFF.

The CDR3 protein is CSAAEGETSTDTQYF. The chain combines TRBV20-1 with TRBJ2-3; with no DNA, the TCRdb D assignment of TRBD2 cannot be verified. This CDR3 region has 15 residues. Germline CDR1 reads DFQATT; CDR2 reads SNEGSKA (reference sequence).

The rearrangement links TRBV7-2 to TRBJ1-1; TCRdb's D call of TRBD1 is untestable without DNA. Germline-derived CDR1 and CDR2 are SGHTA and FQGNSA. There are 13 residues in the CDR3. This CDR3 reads CASSPRTGLEAFF.

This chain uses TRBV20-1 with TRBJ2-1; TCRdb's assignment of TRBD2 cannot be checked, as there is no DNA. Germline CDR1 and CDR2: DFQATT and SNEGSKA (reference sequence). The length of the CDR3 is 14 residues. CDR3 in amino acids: CSAGHGLALGEQFF.

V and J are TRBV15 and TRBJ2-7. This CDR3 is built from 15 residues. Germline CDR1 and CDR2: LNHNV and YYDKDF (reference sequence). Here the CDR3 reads CATSRDYRLTYEQYF.

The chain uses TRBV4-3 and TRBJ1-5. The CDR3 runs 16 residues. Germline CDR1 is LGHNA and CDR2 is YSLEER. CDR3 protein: CASSQESGGSNQPQHF.

The CDR3: CASSAGGYMNTEAFF. The rearrangement uses TRBV9 and TRBJ1-1; TCRdb's assignment of TRBD1 cannot be checked, as there is no DNA. Germline V CDR1 and CDR2: SGDLS, YYNGEE. The CDR3 contains 15 residues.

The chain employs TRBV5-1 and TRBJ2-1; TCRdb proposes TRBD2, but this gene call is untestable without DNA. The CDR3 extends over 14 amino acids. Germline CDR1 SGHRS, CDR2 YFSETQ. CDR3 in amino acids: CASRAGPSYNEQFF. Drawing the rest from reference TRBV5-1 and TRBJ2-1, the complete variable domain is KAGVTQTPRYLIKTRGQQVTLSCSPISGHRSVSWYQQTPGQGLQFLFEYFSETQRNKGNFPGRFSGRQFSNSRSEMNVSTLELGDSALYLCASRAGPSYNEQFFGPGTRLTVL.

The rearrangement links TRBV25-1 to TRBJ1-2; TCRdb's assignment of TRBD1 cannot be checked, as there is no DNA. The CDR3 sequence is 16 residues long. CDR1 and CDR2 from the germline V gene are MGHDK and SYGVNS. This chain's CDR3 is CASTRTGGGFDYGYTF.

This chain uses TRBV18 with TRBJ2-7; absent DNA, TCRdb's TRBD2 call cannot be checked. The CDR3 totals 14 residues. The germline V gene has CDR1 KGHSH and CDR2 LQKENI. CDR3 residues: CASSPTSSPSEQYF.

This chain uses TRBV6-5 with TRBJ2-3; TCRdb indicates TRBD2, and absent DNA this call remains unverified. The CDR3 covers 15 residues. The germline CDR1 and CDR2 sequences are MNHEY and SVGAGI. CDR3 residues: CASSYGTSRQDTQYF.

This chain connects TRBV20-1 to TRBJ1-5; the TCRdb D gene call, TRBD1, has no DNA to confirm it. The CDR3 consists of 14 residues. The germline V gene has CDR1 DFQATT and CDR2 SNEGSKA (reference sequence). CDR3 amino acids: CSAPNRGPGQPQHF.

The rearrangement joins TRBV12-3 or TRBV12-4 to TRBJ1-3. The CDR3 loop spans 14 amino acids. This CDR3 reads CASTLAPQLSTIYF.

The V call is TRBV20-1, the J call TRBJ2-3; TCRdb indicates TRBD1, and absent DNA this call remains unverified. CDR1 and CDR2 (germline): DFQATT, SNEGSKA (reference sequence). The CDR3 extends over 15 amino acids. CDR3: CSAIGASPSTDTQYF.

CDR3: CASSYGGVIFPYNEQFF. The chain joins TRBV6-5 to TRBJ2-1; as DNA is missing, the TRBD1 call by TCRdb cannot be tested. This CDR3 has 17 residues. Germline CDR1 MNHEY, CDR2 SVGAGI.

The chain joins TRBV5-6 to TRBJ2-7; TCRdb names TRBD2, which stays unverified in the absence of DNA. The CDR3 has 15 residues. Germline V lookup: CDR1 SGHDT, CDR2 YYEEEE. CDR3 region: CASSPSGRAVYEQYF. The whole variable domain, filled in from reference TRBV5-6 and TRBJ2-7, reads DAGVTQSPTHLIKTRGQQVTLRCSPKSGHDTVSWYQQALGQGPQFIFQYYEEEERQRGNFPDRFSGHQFPNYSSELNVNALLLGDSALYLCASSPSGRAVYEQYFGPGTRLTVT.

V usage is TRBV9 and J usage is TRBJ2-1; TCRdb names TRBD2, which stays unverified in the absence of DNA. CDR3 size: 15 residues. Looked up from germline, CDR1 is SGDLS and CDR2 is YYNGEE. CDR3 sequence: CASSVGLAGHNEQFF.